This passage covers 10 T cell receptor beta chains from one sample sequenced in a study of blood T cells in healthy people across ages. Sample-barcoded 5' priming and a J-beta primer mix drove a second PCR of about 6 to 11 cycles. Using its own MiXCR run on the 5' RACE reads, TCRdb lists one record per CDR3 protein. The top ten clones hold 6.5% to 10% of a sample with around 1.5 million distinct CDR3 sequences, approximately 38% of them seen once. Sequencing was done on a sample of blood. These receptors all stem from a woman between 18 and 30 years old in good health.

V usage is TRBV11-2 and J usage is TRBJ2-7; possibly TRBD2 for D (5 bases). Germline CDR1 SGHAT, CDR2 FQNNGV. The V end lost 1 base, the J end lost 0 bases, and 13 bases lay between the germline ends. This CDR3 comprises 16 residues. CDR3 bases: TGTGCCAGCAGCTTAGGTGGACTTATAGACTCCTACGAGCAGTACTTC. Its protein product is CASSLGGLIDSYEQYF.

The chain joins TRBV20-1 to TRBJ2-5, with 11 bases matching TRBD2. Germline CDR1 is DFQATT and CDR2 is SNEGSKA (reference sequence). With V trimmed by 6 bases and J by 1 base, 10 bases remained unmatched. The CDR3 length is 16 residues. CDR3 bases: TGCAGTGCCGAAACTACTAGCGGGGGCCTCCAAGAGACCCAGTACTTC. Amino acid sequence: CSAETTSGGLQETQYF.

This clonotype was detected once. The V and J genes are TRBV5-6 and TRBJ2-3; D may be TRBD1 (5 bases). Trimming removed 4 bases at V and 4 bases at J, with 19 bases between. Germline CDR1 and CDR2: SGHDT and YYEEEE. This CDR3 region has 16 residues. This CDR3 reads CASSRMDIIWADTQYF. CDR3 nucleotide sequence: TGTGCCAGCAGCCGGATGGACATTATATGGGCAGATACGCAGTATTTT.

The chain couples TRBV11-1 to TRBJ2-5, with 10 positions matching TRBD2. The J call may be faulty, since TRBJ2-7 better matches the DNA end. CDR1 is SGHAT and CDR2 is FQDESV in the germline V gene (reference sequence). The CDR3 extends over 17 amino acids. For the CDR3, the DNA is TGTGCCAGCAGCTTAGCGTCGGTAGCGGGGGGCGGTGACGAGCAGTACTTC. This codes for CASSLASVAGGGDEQYF.

This clonotype was observed a single time. V usage is TRBV4-1 and J usage is TRBJ2-2, with D maybe TRBD2 (7 bases). The CDR3 sequence is 18 residues long. The germline V and J ends were trimmed by 0 bases and 3 bases, with 17 bases remaining between them. The V gene's germline CDR1 is MGHRA and CDR2 YSYEKL. CDR3 in amino acids: CASSQDLGGGAYTGELFF. The DNA for the CDR3 is TGCGCCAGCAGCCAAGATTTGGGCGGGGGCGCGTACACCGGGGAGCTGTTTTTT.

The chain joins TRBV12-3 or TRBV12-4 to TRBJ2-1, with 9 bases that match TRBD1. The CDR3 is 19 residues long. V shed 4 bases and J 0 bases; nucleotides not matched to a gene: 13. CDR3: CASSSRDRDRLTSYNEQFF. CDR3 in DNA: TGTGCCAGCAGTTCCCGGGACAGGGATCGATTAACCTCCTACAATGAGCAGTTCTTC.

CDR3 DNA: TGTGCCAGCAGCCAAGTGACGGAAAGCACAGATACGCAGTATTTT. As protein: CASSQVTESTDTQYF. The chain has TRBV3-1 and TRBJ2-3; no reliable D call. This CDR3 is built from 15 residues. CDR1 is LGHDT and CDR2 is YNNKEL in the germline V gene (reference sequence). V was trimmed by 1 base and J by 0 bases, leaving 8 bases between them.

V gene TRBV6-1 combines with J gene TRBJ1-5, with D tentatively TRBD1 (6 bases). Trimming took off 2 bases at V and 0 bases at J, with 11 bases between the two ends. The CDR3 has 16 residues. Germline assignment: CDR1 MNHNS and CDR2 SASEGT. As DNA, the CDR3 is TGTGCCAGCAGTGAATACGGCAGGGGTAGCAATCAGCCCCAGCATTTT. Protein sequence: CASSEYGRGSNQPQHF.

V and J are TRBV11-2 and TRBJ1-1; 9 nucleotides match TRBD1. There are 15 residues in the CDR3. The V segment lost 3 bases and the J segment 4 bases; nucleotides outside the gene matches: 6. Germline V gene data show CDR1 as SGHAT and CDR2 as FQNNGV. The CDR3 DNA sequence: TGTGCCAGCAGCTTGGAACAGGGGGCGCGCACTGAAGCTTTCTTT. This gives the protein CASSLEQGARTEAFF.

The chain uses TRBV6-6 and TRBJ2-5; either TRBD1 or TRBD2 may fit D (5 bases each). V lost 0 bases to trimming and J lost 4 bases, with 12 bases between them. The CDR3 runs 15 residues. Germline V CDR1 and CDR2: MNHNY, SVGAGI (reference sequence). CDR3 nucleotide sequence: TGTGCCAGCAGTTACTCAGAGGGGCGAACAGAGACCCAGTACTTC. The encoded protein is CASSYSEGRTETQYF.